The 7 T cell receptor beta chains in this list originate from one sample, sequenced in a study of blood T cells in healthy people across ages (dated by TCRdb to 2015 to 2017). The library was produced with 5' RACE. The sequencer listed for this sample is Illumina HiSeq 2500. A second PCR of roughly 6 to 11 cycles was run with a J-beta primer mix and a sample-barcoded 5' primer. The public sequencing data were trimmed at Q25 with fastp and processed into clonotypes with MiXCR by TCRdb, which kept only in-frame beta chains. Merged by CDR3 protein, the rows form single entries marked with the most common genes and DNA. Within this sample are 700,000 to 800,000 distinct CDR3 sequences, with 40% to 45% of them counted one time only. The ten largest clones take up around 20% of the sample. The sample was blood. The source is a woman between 55 and 75 years old in good health.

A word on this clonotype: One base separates it from a far larger clone, so it is likely a read error. J is TRBJ2-1 and V is TRBV7-2; D is undetermined. CDR1 SGHTA and CDR2 FQGNSA come from the germline V gene. There are 13 residues in the CDR3. V lost 1 base and J lost 13, with 14 bases in between. Written as DNA, the CDR3 is TGTGCCAGCAGCTTAGGGAACCAAGAGACCCAGTTCTTC. This encodes CASSLGNQETQFF.

This rearrangement joins TRBV30 to TRBJ2-3; D unresolved. Per germline, CDR1 GTSNPN and CDR2 SVGIG (reference sequence). This CDR3 comprises 16 residues. Trimming took off 3 bases at V and 0 bases at J, with 16 bases between the two ends. The CDR3 DNA follows: TGTGCCTGGAGCGTCGTCCGGGTCTCTAGCACAGATACGCAGTATTTT. It translates to CAWSVVRVSSTDTQYF.

This clonotype has just a few counts. V gene TRBV4-3 combines with J gene TRBJ2-7, with 8 bases identical to TRBD2. Germline assignment: CDR1 LGHNA and CDR2 YSLEER. The trim removed 0 bases at V and 2 bases at J, leaving 3 bases unmatched. CDR3 length: 15 residues. As DNA, the CDR3 is TGCGCCAGCAGCCAAGAAGGTAGCGGGGCCTACGAGCAGTACTTC. It translates to CASSQEGSGAYEQYF.

The chain links TRBV20-1 to TRBJ2-5; D is tentatively TRBD1 or TRBD2 (5 bases each). In germline, CDR1 is DFQATT, CDR2 SNEGSKA (reference sequence). V was cut by 0 bases and J by 5 bases, with 13 bases left in between. The CDR3 is made up of 14 amino acids. As DNA, the CDR3 is TGCAGTGCTAGAGATCGGGGCAGCATGGAGACCCAGTACTTC. This sequence encodes CSARDRGSMETQYF.

The chain uses TRBV20-1 and TRBJ2-7, with 15 bases that match TRBD2. Germline V lookup: CDR1 DFQATT, CDR2 SNEGSKA (reference sequence). The CDR3 has 16 residues. The ends lost 5 bases at V and 4 bases at J; junction bases unmatched: 9. CDR3 protein: CSAETGLAGGGYEQYF. CDR3 bases: TGCAGTGCTGAAACCGGACTAGCGGGAGGGGGGTACGAGCAGTACTTC.

This clonotype showed up many times. With a much larger clone just one base away, this may be a read error. V gene TRBV4-1 combines with J gene TRBJ2-5, with TRBD2 identical over 15 bases. V lost 4 bases, J lost 11 bases, and 17 bases stayed unmatched. The CDR3 length is 18 residues. Germline V lookup: CDR1 MGHRA, CDR2 YSYEKL. CDR3 region: CASSRKLGTSGRLNEQYF. The CDR3 DNA reads TGCGCCAGCAGCCGGAAACTCGGGACTAGCGGGAGGCTCAATGAGCAGTACTTC.

J is TRBJ2-7 and V is TRBV20-1, with D possibly TRBD2 on 6 matching bases. This CDR3 spans 11 amino acids. V shed 3 bases and J shed 6 bases, with 9 bases lying between them. The V gene's germline CDR1 is DFQATT and CDR2 SNEGSKA (reference sequence). CDR3 coding DNA: TGCAGTGCTAGGACTAGGGGCGAGCAGTACTTC. Translation: CSARTRGEQYF.